The clone carrying this T cell receptor beta chain is a singleton in its sample. The CDR3 length is 16 residues. Germline V gives CDR1 MNHNY, CDR2 SVGAGI (reference sequence). Trimming stripped 6 bases from V and 3 bases from J, with 18 bases between. This entry is derived from a study of technical replicates of blood from several donors. Profiled with immunoSEQ multiplex PCR; TCRdb holds only in-frame clones, not every one. The sample contains nearly 80,000 clones, about nine tenths of which appear only once. The sample taken for sequencing was T cells isolated from PBMCs. This clonotype was sampled from a human donor in good health. This rearrangement joins TRBV6-6 to TRBJ2-4, with a weak D call TRBD2 (5 bases). The CDR3 loop is CASSGSHAGSKNIQYF. The DNA for the CDR3 is TGTGCCAGCAGCGGCTCCCACGCGGGCAGCAAAAACATTCAGTACTTC.